Each of the 21 T cell receptor beta chains below was sequenced from the same sample in a study of blood T cell repertoires in COVID-19. The table came from immunoSEQ multiplex PCR; TCRdb's copy has only in-frame clones and leaves some out. The sample records a few hundred thousand clones, around nine tenths being singletons. Sequencing input: peripheral blood. The receptors here all came from a man between 60 and 75 years old who had recovered from COVID-19.

The chain employs TRBV28 and TRBJ1-4; no firm D call. Trimming stripped 7 bases from V and 5 bases from J, with 20 bases between. This CDR3 contains 16 residues. The germline gives CDR1 MDHEN, CDR2 SYDVKM. CDR3 residues: CASNGIVAGPNEKLFF. The CDR3 DNA is TGTGCCAGCAACGGGATTGTGGCAGGACCGAATGAAAAACTGTTTTTT. The variable domain in full, with the rest retrieved from reference TRBV28 and TRBJ1-4, is DVKVTQSSRYLVKRTGEKVFLECVQDMDHENMFWYRQDPGLGLRLIYFSYDVKMKEKGDIPEGYSVSREKKERFSLILESASTNQTSMYLCASNGIVAGPNEKLFFGSGTQLSVL.

This chain links TRBV7-9 with TRBJ2-1; 8 bases agree with TRBD1. Unmatched junction bases numbered 3, after V lost 0 bases and J lost 8 bases. Germline loops: CDR1 SEHNR, CDR2 FQNEAQ (reference sequence). The CDR3 sequence is 14 residues long. CDR3 residues: CASSLADRVYEQFF. CDR3 nucleotide sequence: TGTGCCAGCAGCTTAGCGGACAGGGTGTATGAGCAGTTCTTC.

The rearrangement links TRBV2 to TRBJ2-1, with TRBD2 matching 8 bases. Unmatched junction bases numbered 2, after V lost 7 bases and J lost 0 bases. This CDR3 has 14 amino acids. The germline CDR1 and CDR2 sequences are SNHLY and FYNNEI. The CDR3 nucleotides read TGTGCCAGCAATGCGGGAGGCTCCTACAATGAGCAGTTCTTC. Amino acid sequence: CASNAGGSYNEQFF.

The chain links TRBV11-3 to TRBJ2-3; the D gene is possibly TRBD1 (5 bases). The V gene's germline CDR1 is SGHNT and CDR2 YENEEA. The CDR3 runs 17 residues. V lost 1 base and J lost 4, with 18 bases in between. The CDR3 coding sequence is TGTGCCAGCAGCTTAGGCCAAGGACAACCGCTCGCAGATACGCAGTATTTT. Residues: CASSLGQGQPLADTQYF.

The genes are TRBV5-1 and TRBJ2-4, with 10 bases lining up with TRBD2. Germline V gene data show CDR1 as SGHRS and CDR2 as YFSETQ. This CDR3 has 16 residues. Germline trimming cut 0 bases from V and 8 bases from J; bases unmatched to any gene: 8. The CDR3, as DNA: TGCGCCAGCAGCTTGGCGCTAGCGGGGGTCTCAGACATTCAGTACTTC. It translates to CASSLALAGVSDIQYF.

The CDR3 sequence: CASSSWQGDGYTF. DNA of the CDR3: TGTGCCAGCAGTTCTTGGCAGGGGGATGGCTACACCTTC. This rearrangement joins TRBV7-2 to TRBJ1-2; 7 positions match TRBD1. The length of the CDR3 is 13 residues. Germline CDR1 is SGHTA and CDR2 is FQGNSA. Trimming cost V 6 bases and J 6 bases; bases outside gene matches: 7.

The V and J genes are TRBV5-5 and TRBJ2-7; 7 bases align to TRBD2. Per the germline V gene, CDR1 is SGHKS and CDR2 is YYEKEE (reference sequence). The length of the CDR3 is 14 residues. V lost 3 bases, J lost 3 bases, and 6 bases stayed unmatched. The CDR3 is CASSSGLDLYEQYF. The CDR3 DNA reads as TGTGCCAGCAGCTCAGGACTAGATCTCTACGAGCAGTACTTC. Looking up the rest from reference TRBV5-5 and TRBJ2-7 gives the full variable domain: DAGVTQSPTHLIKTRGQQVTLRCSPISGHKSVSWYQQVLGQGPQFIFQYYEKEERGRGNFPDRFSARQFPNYSSELNVNALLLGDSALYLCASSSGLDLYEQYFGPGTRLTVT.

The chain joins TRBV27 to TRBJ2-1; 7 nucleotides line up with TRBD1. CDR1 MNHEY and CDR2 SMNVEV come from the germline V gene (reference sequence). The CDR3 is made up of 17 amino acids. Losses at the gene ends were 5 bases for V and 0 bases for J; bases not matched to a gene: 10. The CDR3 coding sequence is TGTGCCAGCAGTAACCTCCGGGACAGTCGCTCCTACAATGAGCAGTTCTTC. It encodes CASSNLRDSRSYNEQFF.

The chain links TRBV11-3 to TRBJ2-7, with TRBD1 identical over 8 bases. In germline, CDR1 is SGHNT, CDR2 YENEEA. This CDR3 comprises 14 residues. Trimming removed 3 bases from V and 9 bases from J; junction bases left unmatched: 10. The CDR3 is CASSLDRAGRRQYF. CDR3 DNA: TGTGCCAGCAGCTTGGACAGGGCCGGGCGGCGGCAGTACTTC.

The chain is built from TRBV27 and TRBJ2-5; tentatively, D is TRBD2 (5 bases). Trimming removed 2 bases at V and 2 bases at J, with 15 bases between. Germline-derived CDR1 and CDR2 are MNHEY and SMNVEV (reference sequence). CDR3 size: 16 residues. The CDR3, as DNA: TGTGCCAGCAGTTTAATAGGGAGCGCAAATCAAGAGACCCAGTACTTC. Its translation is CASSLIGSANQETQYF.

Written as DNA, the CDR3 is TGTGCCAGCACCCCCGGAGGGAACCATCGGACCTACTTC. This codes for CASTPGGNHRTYF. J is TRBJ2-5 and V is TRBV7-2; possible D gene TRBD2, 6 bases. V dropped 7 bases and J dropped 14 bases, with 23 bases sitting between them. In germline, CDR1 is SGHTA, CDR2 FQGNSA. This CDR3 is 13 amino acids long.

V usage is TRBV5-1 and J usage is TRBJ2-3; D is possibly TRBD2 (6 bases). The V end was cut by 5 bases, the J end by 5 bases, with 9 bases between. The length of the CDR3 is 12 residues. Germline V CDR1 and CDR2: SGHRS, YFSETQ. CDR3 residues: CASREAGDTQYF. DNA of the CDR3: TGCGCCAGCAGGGAAGCGGGAGATACGCAGTATTTT.

The chain links TRBV30 to TRBJ2-5, with D possibly TRBD2 on 6 matching bases. Germline V gene lookup returns CDR1 GTSNPN and CDR2 SVGIG (reference sequence). Trimming took off 7 bases at V and 4 bases at J, with 19 bases between the two ends. The CDR3 totals 14 residues. CDR3: CAFREDTRGETQYF. CDR3 DNA: TGTGCCTTTAGGGAGGACACGCGCGGAGAGACCCAGTACTTC.

CDR3 protein: CASSQTDSGADTQYF. DNA for the CDR3: TGCGCCAGCAGCCAGACAGATAGTGGTGCAGATACGCAGTATTTT. The chain joins TRBV5-1 to TRBJ2-3; D is possibly TRBD1 (5 bases). The CDR3 spans 15 residues. Germline V gene lookup returns CDR1 SGHRS and CDR2 YFSETQ. V was cut by 4 bases and J by 4 bases, with 16 bases left in between.

The V and J genes are TRBV7-8 and TRBJ1-5; 8 positions match TRBD1. V trimming: 2 bases; J trimming: 2 bases; junction bases outside the gene matches: 5. Per germline, CDR1 SGHVS and CDR2 FQNEAQ. The CDR3 spans 16 residues. Here the CDR3 DNA reads TGTGCCAGCAGCTTAACAGGGGGTTTTGGCAATCAGCCCCAGCATTTT. Encoded protein: CASSLTGGFGNQPQHF.

This chain's CDR3 is CASSSVTGGGETQYF. The CDR3 DNA sequence: TGCGCCAGCAGCTCCGTAACAGGGGGCGGAGAGACCCAGTACTTC. The V and J genes are TRBV5-1 and TRBJ2-5; 9 positions agree with TRBD1. The germline V gene has CDR1 SGHRS and CDR2 YFSETQ. The CDR3 covers 15 residues. The J segment lost 4 bases and the V segment lost 3 bases, leaving 7 bases of the junction unmatched.

The chain couples TRBV12-3 or TRBV12-4 to TRBJ1-5; D possibly corresponds to TRBD1 (5 bases). The ends were cut back, 10 bases at V and 7 bases at J, with 17 bases in the middle. There are 13 residues in the CDR3. Here the CDR3 DNA reads TGTGCCAATCAAAGGGGTTCCGGCCAGCCCCAGCATTTT. It codes for CANQRGSGQPQHF.

The chain is built from TRBV9 and TRBJ1-1; TRBD1 matches at 7 bases. The germline V gene has CDR1 SGDLS and CDR2 YYNGEE. This CDR3 has 13 residues. V shed 2 bases, J shed 6 bases, and the junction held 4 bases outside the gene matches. The CDR3 spells CASSVFQGAEAFF. CDR3 DNA: TGTGCCAGCAGCGTTTTTCAGGGGGCTGAAGCTTTCTTT. Variable domain in full (rest from reference TRBV9 and TRBJ1-1): DSGVTQTPKHLITATGQRVTLRCSPRSGDLSVYWYQQSLDQGLQFLIQYYNGEERAKGNILERFSAQQFPDLHSELNLSSLELGDSALYFCASSVFQGAEAFFGQGTRLTVV.

J is TRBJ1-2 and V is TRBV5-6; 7 bases fit TRBD1. The J segment lost 0 bases and the V segment lost 4 bases, leaving 3 bases of the junction unmatched. CDR1 and CDR2 (germline): SGHDT, YYEEEE. The CDR3 contains 14 residues. CDR3: CASSRDRSNYGYTF. The CDR3 DNA reads TGTGCCAGCAGCCGGGACAGATCTAACTATGGCTACACCTTC.

CDR3 in amino acids: CASSLEAGLAGGYSYEQYF. The CDR3 nucleotides read TGTGCCAGCAGCTTAGAGGCAGGACTAGCGGGAGGGTACAGCTACGAGCAGTACTTC. The V and J genes are TRBV7-8 and TRBJ2-7; 15 bases are a match to TRBD2. With 1 base clipped from V and 3 bases from J, the junction kept 10 bases outside the gene matches. CDR3 length equals 19 residues. CDR1 SGHVS and CDR2 FQNEAQ come from the germline V gene. The full variable domain, completed using reference TRBV7-8 and TRBJ2-7, is GAGVSQSPRYKVAKRGQDVALRCDPISGHVSLFWYQQALGQGPEFLTYFQNEAQLDKSGLPSDRFFAERPEGSVSTLKIQRTQQEDSAVYLCASSLEAGLAGGYSYEQYFGPGTRLTVT.

This sequence joins TRBV11-2 and TRBJ2-2; D is perhaps TRBD2 (6 bases). Germline V CDR1 and CDR2: SGHAT, FQNNGV. V was cut by 5 bases and J by 6 bases, with 10 bases left in between. The CDR3 extends over 13 amino acids. The CDR3 loop is CASSAGLPGELFF. The CDR3 DNA sequence: TGTGCCAGCAGCGCAGGACTACCCGGGGAGCTGTTTTTT.